Each of the 16 T cell receptor beta chains below was sequenced from the same sample in a study of blood T cell repertoires in COVID-19. Assay: immunoSEQ multiplex PCR; the TCRdb copy retains only in-frame clones and omits some. In the table there are more than 75,000 clones, more than 75% of which are singletons. Sequenced sample: peripheral blood. The receptors were gathered from a woman aged 70-85 years with acute or convalescent COVID-19.

The chain has TRBV6-5 and TRBJ2-5, with 9 bases that match TRBD1. The CDR3 contains 15 residues. Trimming removed 4 bases from V and 4 bases from J; junction bases left unmatched: 7. CDR1 MNHEY and CDR2 SVGAGI come from the germline V gene. CDR3 bases: TGTGCCAGCAGTTTAAACAGGGGGCGCGGAGAGACCCAGTACTTC. It is translated as CASSLNRGRGETQYF.

This chain joins TRBV6-5 and TRBJ2-7; 7 bases match TRBD1. The germline gives CDR1 MNHEY, CDR2 SVGAGI. The J segment lost 3 bases and the V segment lost 2 bases, leaving 7 bases of the junction unmatched. The CDR3 has 15 amino acids. The CDR3 protein is CASSYPKGQDYEQYV. DNA for the CDR3: TGTGCCAGCAGTTACCCGAAAGGACAGGACTACGAGCAGTACGTC.

The chain uses TRBV11-1 and TRBJ1-5; D unresolved. Trimming took 1 base from V and 7 from J, leaving 8 bases between them. CDR1 SGHAT and CDR2 FQDESV come from the germline V gene (reference sequence). The CDR3 extends over 13 amino acids. CDR3 region: CASSLEGGQPQHF. The CDR3 DNA reads as TGTGCCAGCAGCTTAGAAGGCGGGCAGCCCCAGCATTTT.

The rearrangement links TRBV30 to TRBJ2-1; 14 positions match TRBD2. CDR3 length equals 14 residues. The J segment lost 7 bases and the V segment lost 3 bases, leaving 2 bases of the junction unmatched. Germline V gene data show CDR1 as GTSNPN and CDR2 as SVGIG (reference sequence). The DNA of the CDR3 is TGTGCCTGGAGGGGACTAGCGGGGGTGAATGAGCAGTTCTTC. Translation: CAWRGLAGVNEQFF.

The chain carries TRBV5-4 and TRBJ1-2, with D perhaps TRBD1 (6 bases). CDR1 and CDR2 from the germline V gene are SGHNT and YYREEE (reference sequence). CDR3 size: 14 residues. Between the trimmed V and J ends, which lost 6 bases and 4 bases, there was a span of 16 bases. The DNA of the CDR3 is TGTGCCAGCAATCCAGGGGAAGAGGGCTATGGCTACACCTTC. Translating it yields CASNPGEEGYGYTF.

The chain combines TRBV4-2 with TRBJ2-5; D is unclear. V was shortened by 4 bases and J by 5 bases, with 11 bases between the two germline ends. CDR3 length: 13 amino acids. CDR1 and CDR2 (germline): LGHNA, YNFKEQ. In DNA form, the CDR3 reads TGTGCCAGCAGCCGTGTCTTGCAGGAGACCCAGTACTTC. This translates into CASSRVLQETQYF.

The sample holds one count of this clone. CDR3 residues: CASSYSIGQGDSQYF. As DNA, the CDR3 is TGTGCCAGCAGTTACTCCATAGGGCAGGGGGATTCCCAGTACTTC. V usage is TRBV6-5 and J usage is TRBJ2-5; 7 positions match TRBD1. CDR1 is MNHEY and CDR2 is SVGAGI in the germline V gene. J lost 9 bases, V lost 0 bases, and 10 bases had no gene match. This CDR3 contains 15 residues.

V gene TRBV6-1 combines with J gene TRBJ1-5; TRBD1 might be the D (6 bases). Trimming took off 3 bases at V and 4 bases at J, with 16 bases between the two ends. Germline-derived CDR1 and CDR2 are MNHNS and SASEGT. This CDR3 comprises 16 residues. CDR3 nucleotides: TGTGCCAGCAGTGACCCAGGGAGGGGGGCGAATCAGCCCCAGCATTTT. Translation: CASSDPGRGANQPQHF.

This sequence joins TRBV4-3 and TRBJ1-2, with 9 bases fitting TRBD1. Per the germline V gene, CDR1 is LGHNA and CDR2 is YSLEER. The V gene end was trimmed by 3 bases and the J gene end by 1 base; junction bases not matched to a gene: 12. This CDR3 spans 18 amino acids. CDR3 DNA sequence: TGCGCCAGCAGCCACGACATACCGGACAGGGGTAATAACTATGGCTACACCTTC. This codes for CASSHDIPDRGNNYGYTF.

V is TRBV6-2 or TRBV6-3 and J is TRBJ2-3; D is perhaps TRBD2 (6 bases). V was trimmed by 5 bases and J by 5 bases, leaving 20 bases between them. Germline-derived CDR1 and CDR2 are MNHEY and SVGEGT. This CDR3 has 16 amino acids. The chain's CDR3 is CASSPYELGGEDTQYF. In DNA form, the CDR3 reads TGTGCCAGCAGTCCCTATGAGTTAGGCGGGGAAGATACGCAGTATTTT.

This sequence joins TRBV2 and TRBJ1-4; 7 nucleotides line up with TRBD1. Germline V CDR1 and CDR2: SNHLY, FYNNEI. The CDR3 loop spans 15 amino acids. V lost 3 bases and J lost 7; bases outside the gene matches: 8. The CDR3 region has the DNA TGTGCCAGCAGTGATAGGGGGCGCCCTTTTGAAAAACTGTTTTTT. It codes for CASSDRGRPFEKLFF.

The chain recombines TRBV29-1 with TRBJ1-4, with D possibly TRBD1 on 5 matching bases. Trimming cost V 3 bases and J 3 bases, with 14 bases left between them. Looked up from germline, CDR1 is SQVTM and CDR2 is ANQGSEA. This CDR3 contains 15 residues. In nucleotides, the CDR3 is TGCAGCGTTGAGGGGATAGGGGCGCCTAATGAAAAACTGTTTTTT. Translating gives CSVEGIGAPNEKLFF.

This clone has a single count. The chain combines TRBV6-2 or TRBV6-3 with TRBJ1-1, with a possible D match to TRBD1 (6 bases). Trimming took 5 bases from V and 0 from J, leaving 10 bases between them. This CDR3 spans 14 amino acids. In germline, CDR1 is MNHEY, CDR2 SVGEGT. The DNA of the CDR3 is TGTGCCAGCAGTAGGGGGACGGTGAACACTGAAGCTTTCTTT. Protein product: CASSRGTVNTEAFF.

The chain couples TRBV2 to TRBJ2-1, with a weak D call TRBD1 (6 bases). Germline CDR1 is SNHLY and CDR2 is FYNNEI. The germline V and J ends were trimmed by 0 bases and 1 base, with 13 bases remaining between them. This CDR3 region has 17 residues. CDR3 protein: CASSEAADRLSYNEQFF. The CDR3 region has the DNA TGTGCCAGCAGTGAAGCGGCTGACAGGCTGTCCTACAATGAGCAGTTCTTC.

There are many counts of this clone. The chain links TRBV19 to TRBJ2-6; 7 bases are a match to TRBD1. Trimming took 3 bases from V and 2 from J; bases not matched to a gene: 13. This CDR3 is 19 amino acids long. CDR1 is LNHDA, CDR2 SQIVND, per germline (reference sequence). The CDR3 DNA reads TGTGCCAGTAGTATCCGGGACAGCACCTTTGACGCTGGGGCCAACGTCCTGACTTTC. As protein: CASSIRDSTFDAGANVLTF.

The chain links TRBV11-3 to TRBJ2-3; TRBD1 matches at 7 bases. The CDR3 has 15 residues. Trimming at V came to 2 bases and at J to 6 bases, leaving 8 bases not matched to a gene. The V gene's germline CDR1 is SGHNT and CDR2 YENEEA. CDR3 amino acids: CASSLRQGWFDTQYF. In DNA, the CDR3 is TGTGCCAGCAGCTTAAGACAGGGTTGGTTTGATACGCAGTATTTT.